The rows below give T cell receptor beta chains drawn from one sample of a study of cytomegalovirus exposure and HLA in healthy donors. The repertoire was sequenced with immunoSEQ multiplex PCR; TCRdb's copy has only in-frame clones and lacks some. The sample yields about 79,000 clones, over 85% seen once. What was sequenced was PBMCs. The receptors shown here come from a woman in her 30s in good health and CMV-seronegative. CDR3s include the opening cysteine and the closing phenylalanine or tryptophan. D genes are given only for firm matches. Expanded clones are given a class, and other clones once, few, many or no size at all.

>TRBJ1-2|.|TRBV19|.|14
CASSWDLSGGGYTF
TGTGCCAGTAGTTGGGACCTCTCCGGAGGGGGCTACACCTTC
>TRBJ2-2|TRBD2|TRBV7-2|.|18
CASSLWVAGGRSAGELFF
TGTGCCAGCAGCTTATGGGTAGCGGGGGGGCGTAGCGCCGGGGAGCTGTTTTTT
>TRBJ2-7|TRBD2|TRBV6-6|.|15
CASSYTASGTGEQYF
TGTGCCAGCAGTTACACGGCTAGCGGGACTGGGGAGCAGTACTTC
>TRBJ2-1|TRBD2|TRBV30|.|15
CAWSGDAGGGREQFF
TGTGCCTGGAGTGGTGACGCGGGAGGCGGGCGAGAGCAGTTCTTC
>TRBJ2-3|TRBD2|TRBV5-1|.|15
CASSQTSGNTDTQYF
TGCGCCAGCAGCCAGACTAGCGGGAACACAGATACGCAGTATTTT
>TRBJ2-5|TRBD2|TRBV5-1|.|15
CASSIGTSGIGTQYF
TGCGCCAGCAGCATCGGGACTAGCGGGATCGGGACCCAGTACTTC
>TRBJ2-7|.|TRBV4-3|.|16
CASSQDLPQGSYEQYF
TGCGCCAGCAGCCAAGATCTTCCTCAGGGCTCCTACGAGCAGTACTTC
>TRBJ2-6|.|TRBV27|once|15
CATLPRRSGANVLTF
TGTGCCACCCTACCGCGGAGGTCTGGGGCCAACGTCCTGACTTTC
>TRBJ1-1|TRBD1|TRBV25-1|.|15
CASSPPGQLNTEAFF
TGTGCCAGCAGTCCCCCGGGACAGTTGAACACTGAAGCTTTCTTT
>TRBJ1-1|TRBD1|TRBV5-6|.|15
CASSSLDRAIAEAFF
TGTGCCAGCAGCTCTTTGGACAGGGCTATCGCTGAAGCTTTCTTT
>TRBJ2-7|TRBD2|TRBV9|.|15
CASSVEGLGFSEQYF
TGTGCCAGCAGCGTAGAGGGACTAGGGTTTTCCGAGCAGTACTTC
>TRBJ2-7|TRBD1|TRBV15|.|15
CATSVHLQGPYEQYF
TGTGCCACCAGCGTACACTTACAGGGGCCCTACGAGCAGTACTTC
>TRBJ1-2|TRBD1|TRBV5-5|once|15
CASNPGQMNPRGYTF
TGTGCCAGCAACCCGGGACAGATGAATCCGCGTGGCTACACCTTC